Each of the 31 T cell receptor beta chains below was sequenced from the same sample in a study of PD-1 blockade in classical Hodgkin lymphoma. No patient escaped relapse after autologous stem cell transplantation, and brentuximab vedotin exposure varied. Libraries were prepared by immunoSEQ multiplex PCR; TCRdb keeps only in-frame clonotypes and omits some of them. The sample shows some 63,000 clones, roughly nine tenths of them seen only once. Specimen: peripheral blood mononuclear cells (PBMCs), collected at baseline. These receptors came from a human donor with classical Hodgkin lymphoma.

This sequence joins TRBV5-6 and TRBJ2-7, with 8 nucleotides matching TRBD1. Trimming at V came to 1 base and at J to 2 bases, leaving 5 bases not matched to a gene. Germline CDR1 and CDR2: SGHDT and YYEEEE. The CDR3 contains 15 residues. In DNA, the CDR3 is TGTGCCAGCAGCTTGTGGGACAGGAGAACCTACGAGCAGTACTTC. Translated: CASSLWDRRTYEQYF. The full variable domain, its missing parts supplied by reference TRBV5-6 and TRBJ2-7, is DAGVTQSPTHLIKTRGQQVTLRCSPKSGHDTVSWYQQALGQGPQFIFQYYEEEERQRGNFPDRFSGHQFPNYSSELNVNALLLGDSALYLCASSLWDRRTYEQYFGPGTRLTVT.

The V and J genes are TRBV5-4 and TRBJ2-1, with D perhaps TRBD2 (6 bases). Between the trimmed V and J ends, which lost 4 bases and 7 bases, there was a span of 21 bases. This CDR3 is built from 16 residues. Germline CDR1 and CDR2: SGHNT and YYREEE (reference sequence). The CDR3 loop reads CASSGISGPEGNEQFF. The DNA for the CDR3 is TGTGCCAGCAGCGGCATTAGCGGTCCAGAAGGAAATGAGCAGTTCTTC.

The genes are TRBV9 and TRBJ2-3; 8 bases match TRBD2. J gave up 0 bases and V 7 bases, and 4 bases lay outside the gene matches. In germline, CDR1 is SGDLS, CDR2 YYNGEE. CDR3 length: 14 amino acids. The CDR3: CASGASGSTDTQYF. The CDR3 nucleotides are TGTGCCAGCGGGGCTAGCGGGAGCACAGATACGCAGTATTTT.

The rearrangement joins TRBV11-2 to TRBJ2-7; D might be TRBD1 (6 bases). Trimming took 2 bases from V and 6 from J, leaving 29 bases between them. The CDR3 consists of 19 residues. The germline V gene has CDR1 SGHAT and CDR2 FQNNGV. The CDR3: CASSLRSPGQLGPRAEQYF. CDR3 DNA sequence: TGTGCCAGCAGCTTAAGGTCTCCTGGACAGTTGGGCCCCCGCGCCGAGCAGTACTTC. Supplemented by reference TRBV11-2 and TRBJ2-7, the full variable domain reads EAGVAQSPRYKIIEKRQSVAFWCNPISGHATLYWYQQILGQGPKLLIQFQNNGVVDDSQLPKDRFSAERLKGVDSTLKIQPAKLEDSAVYLCASSLRSPGQLGPRAEQYFGPGTRLTVT.

This clone is a singleton in its sample. This chain uses TRBV18 with TRBJ2-4; D is perhaps TRBD1 or TRBD2 (6 bases each). Germline CDR1 KGHSH, CDR2 LQKENI. CDR3 length: 15 amino acids. V was trimmed by 5 bases and J by 8 bases, leaving 19 bases between them. CDR3 in amino acids: CASSSPGGLGDIQYF. The CDR3 bases are TGTGCCAGCTCATCCCCCGGGGGCCTGGGTGACATTCAGTACTTC.

V is TRBV4-1 and J is TRBJ2-1; 8 bases agree with TRBD1. The germline CDR1 and CDR2 sequences are MGHRA and YSYEKL. The CDR3 has 16 residues. With V trimmed by 1 base and J by 3 bases, 5 bases remained unmatched. This chain's CDR3 is CASSQGTGKYYNEQFF. CDR3 coding DNA: TGCGCCAGCAGCCAAGGGACAGGGAAATACTACAATGAGCAGTTCTTC.

The V and J genes are TRBV18 and TRBJ2-7; D unclear. Trimming took off 2 bases at V and 0 bases at J, with 11 bases between the two ends. This CDR3 is built from 15 residues. Per the germline V gene, CDR1 is KGHSH and CDR2 is LQKENI. The DNA of the CDR3 is TGTGCCAGCTCACCATTAGCTGCGAGCTCCTACGAGCAGTACTTC. Amino acid sequence: CASSPLAASSYEQYF.

V and J are TRBV25-1 and TRBJ2-2; 9 nucleotides line up with TRBD1. The CDR3 loop spans 16 amino acids. CDR1 and CDR2 from the germline V gene are MGHDK and SYGVNS. V lost 5 bases, J lost 2 bases, and 6 bases stayed unmatched. DNA for the CDR3: TGTGCCAGCAGTCCCACGGGACAGGGCAACACCGGGGAGCTGTTTTTT. Its translation: CASSPTGQGNTGELFF.

This clone is termed large (0.1 to 1%). The chain carries TRBV9 and TRBJ1-3; weak D call: TRBD1 (6 bases). The CDR3 covers 18 residues. Germline CDR1 and CDR2: SGDLS and YYNGEE. Trimming shortened V by 0 bases and J by 0 bases, and 16 bases separated the two germline ends. The CDR3 here is CASSVGREGTFSGNTIYF. CDR3 in DNA: TGTGCCAGCAGCGTAGGGAGGGAGGGGACATTCTCTGGAAACACCATATATTTT.

The chain links TRBV27 to TRBJ2-1; 9 nucleotides align to TRBD2. The V and J ends lost 6 bases and 9 bases, in that order; junction bases with no gene match: 12. The CDR3 is made up of 15 amino acids. Per germline, CDR1 MNHEY and CDR2 SMNVEV (reference sequence). The CDR3 bases are TGTGCCAGCAGGAGGCGGGAGGGCTTTTTTGGTGAGCAGTTCTTC. It codes for CASRRREGFFGEQFF.

The chain joins TRBV7-2 to TRBJ2-3; a weak D match, TRBD2 (5 bases). Germline lookup yields CDR1 SGHTA and CDR2 FQGNSA. The ends were cut back, 1 base at V and 8 bases at J, with 10 bases in the middle. The CDR3 length is 13 residues. The CDR3 spells CASSLGSAGTQYF. The CDR3 nucleotides read TGTGCCAGCAGCTTAGGGTCGGCGGGTACGCAGTATTTT.

The rearrangement joins TRBV7-8 to TRBJ1-1; tentatively, D is TRBD1 (6 bases). Germline V CDR1 and CDR2: SGHVS, FQNEAQ. V gave up 4 bases and J gave up 0 bases, with 12 bases separating them. The CDR3 loop spans 15 amino acids. The DNA for the CDR3 is TGTGCCAGCAGCTCCTGGGGGACATTGAACACTGAAGCTTTCTTT. This codes for CASSSWGTLNTEAFF.

J is TRBJ2-2 and V is TRBV6-5, with D tentatively TRBD1 (6 bases). Germline V gene data show CDR1 as MNHEY and CDR2 as SVGAGI. The CDR3 covers 15 residues. Trimming cost V 0 bases and J 5 bases, with 10 bases left between them. This chain's CDR3 is CASSYSLQGTGELFF. In DNA form, the CDR3 reads TGTGCCAGCAGTTACTCGTTGCAGGGGACCGGGGAGCTGTTTTTT.

The chain carries TRBV5-1 and TRBJ1-4; D is uncertain. The CDR3 extends over 17 amino acids. Germline lookup yields CDR1 SGHRS and CDR2 YFSETQ. V lost 1 base, J lost 0 bases, and 13 bases lay in between. DNA for the CDR3: TGCGCCAGCAGCTTGAATATGCAGGCGGCAACTAATGAAAAACTGTTTTTT. Its protein product is CASSLNMQAATNEKLFF. Variable domain in full (rest from reference TRBV5-1 and TRBJ1-4): KAGVTQTPRYLIKTRGQQVTLSCSPISGHRSVSWYQQTPGQGLQFLFEYFSETQRNKGNFPGRFSGRQFSNSRSEMNVSTLELGDSALYLCASSLNMQAATNEKLFFGSGTQLSVL.

The J gene is TRBJ2-1, the V gene TRBV5-3; TRBD2 aligns across 12 bases. TRBV5-3 is identified as an open reading frame with a role that is uncertain. V lost 4 bases to trimming and J lost 1 base; unmatched junction nucleotides: 12. This CDR3 region has 19 residues. The CDR3 here is CARSPGLAGPDLSYNEQFF. In nucleotides, the CDR3 is TGTGCCAGAAGCCCAGGACTAGCGGGACCCGATCTTTCCTACAATGAGCAGTTCTTC.

This chain uses TRBV25-1 with TRBJ2-1, with D perhaps matching TRBD2 (6 bases). The germline V and J ends were trimmed by 6 bases and 9 bases, with 9 bases remaining between them. In germline, CDR1 is MGHDK, CDR2 SYGVNS. The CDR3 contains 11 residues. The DNA of the CDR3 is TGTGCCAGCAGACTAGCAATTGAGCAGTTCTTC. This encodes CASRLAIEQFF.

This clone appeared once. V gene TRBV19 combines with J gene TRBJ2-6, with no clear D. Germline CDR1 reads LNHDA; CDR2 reads SQIVND (reference sequence). The V end lost 6 bases, the J end lost 2 bases, and 23 bases lay between the germline ends. The CDR3 runs 19 residues. The CDR3 DNA sequence: TGTGCCAGTAGCCCCTCCTATTGGCCGCAGGTACCTGGGGCCAACGTCCTGACTTTC. Translation: CASSPSYWPQVPGANVLTF.

The chain combines TRBV6-4 with TRBJ1-5; D unclear. Germline V gene data show CDR1 as MRHNA and CDR2 as SNTAGT. This CDR3 comprises 15 residues. V gave up 4 bases and J gave up 0 bases, with 10 bases separating them. The CDR3 coding sequence is TGTGCCAGCAGTGTTTGGGCTTATAGCAATCAGCCCCAGCATTTT. This gives the protein CASSVWAYSNQPQHF.

In nucleotides, the CDR3 is TGCGCCAGCAGCTTGGATTATAGCGGGGGCCTCCAAGAGACCCAGTACTTC. It yields the protein CASSLDYSGGLQETQYF. The chain has TRBV5-1 and TRBJ2-5; 9 bases fit TRBD2. CDR1 and CDR2 from the germline V gene are SGHRS and YFSETQ. Trimming took 0 bases from V and 1 from J; bases not matched to a gene: 7. The CDR3 runs to 17 residues.

V gene TRBV29-1 combines with J gene TRBJ2-3; 10 bases are a match to TRBD2. Losses at the gene ends were 6 bases for V and 5 bases for J; bases not matched to a gene: 5. Germline V gene data show CDR1 as SQVTM and CDR2 as ANQGSEA. The CDR3 is made up of 13 amino acids. The CDR3 DNA reads TGCAGCGTCAAGCGGGGGGGCGGAGATACGCAGTATTTT. As protein: CSVKRGGGDTQYF.

The V call is TRBV27, the J call TRBJ2-1; TRBD2 agrees at 11 bases. Germline CDR1 MNHEY, CDR2 SMNVEV (reference sequence). CDR3 length equals 13 residues. The trim removed 8 bases at V and 9 bases at J, leaving 6 bases unmatched. CDR3 protein: CASEGLAVGEQFF. CDR3 bases: TGTGCCAGCGAGGGACTAGCGGTCGGTGAGCAGTTCTTC.

This clone showed up just once. The chain carries TRBV6-1 and TRBJ2-1; TRBD1 matches 7 bases. V lost 2 bases, J lost 7 bases, and 5 bases stayed unmatched. This CDR3 is built from 14 residues. The germline CDR1 and CDR2 sequences are MNHNS and SASEGT. The CDR3 protein is CASSELRGLNEQFF. The CDR3 DNA follows: TGTGCCAGCAGTGAACTCAGGGGGTTGAATGAGCAGTTCTTC.

There are a few counts of this clone. The chain links TRBV19 to TRBJ2-3; 12 positions match TRBD2. This CDR3 is built from 18 residues. After removal of 0 bases from V and 4 bases from J, the junction contained 8 bases not matched to a gene. The germline CDR1 and CDR2 sequences are LNHDA and SQIVND (reference sequence). The CDR3 spells CASSIDLAGGISADTQYF. The CDR3 DNA reads as TGTGCCAGTAGTATAGACCTAGCGGGGGGGATAAGCGCAGATACGCAGTATTTT.

The rearrangement links TRBV12-1 to TRBJ2-3; the table's D call, TRBD2, has no DNA check behind it. TRBV12-1 is deemed a pseudogene. This CDR3 is built from 17 residues. DNA for the CDR3: TGTGCCAGCAGCTTGGGGACTAGCGGGAGTAGCACAGATACGCAGTATTTT. Protein product: CASSLGTSGSSTDTQYF.

V usage is TRBV9 and J usage is TRBJ2-5; D may correspond to TRBD1 or TRBD2 (5 bases each). V was shortened by 2 bases and J by 1 base, with 6 bases between the two germline ends. The CDR3 is 13 amino acids. From germline, CDR1 is SGDLS and CDR2 YYNGEE. This CDR3 is CASSVGPQETQYF. The CDR3 bases are TGTGCCAGCAGCGTGGGACCCCAAGAGACCCAGTACTTC.

The chain combines TRBV25-1 with TRBJ1-2; D is possibly TRBD1 (6 bases). Between the trimmed V and J ends, which lost 5 bases and 7 bases, there was a span of 20 bases. The germline CDR1 and CDR2 sequences are MGHDK and SYGVNS. The CDR3 consists of 15 residues. CDR3 nucleotides: TGTGCCAGCAGTTGGTCCCTGCAGGGGATCGGTGGCTACACCTTC. Protein: CASSWSLQGIGGYTF.

The V gene is TRBV6-5, the J gene TRBJ2-3, with 8 bases fitting TRBD1. Germline CDR1 reads MNHEY; CDR2 reads SVGAGI. V shed 2 bases, J shed 1 base, and the junction held 2 bases outside the gene matches. The CDR3 length is 15 residues. CDR3 in amino acids: CASSYGGQGTDTQYF. CDR3 sequence (DNA): TGTGCCAGCAGTTACGGGGGACAGGGCACAGATACGCAGTATTTT.

The chain joins TRBV14 to TRBJ1-6; a weak D match, TRBD1 (6 bases). V lost 1 base and J lost 10, with 14 bases in between. The CDR3 extends over 15 amino acids. The germline V gene has CDR1 SGHDN and CDR2 FVKESK. In DNA form, the CDR3 reads TGTGCCAGCAGCCAAGGTACCAGGGGTGAGTCACCCCTCCACTTT. Translating gives CASSQGTRGESPLHF.

The chain has TRBV19 and TRBJ2-3; 9 nucleotides agree with TRBD2. V gave up 3 bases and J gave up 3 bases; unmatched junction bases: 4. The CDR3 is made up of 15 amino acids. Germline loops: CDR1 LNHDA, CDR2 SQIVND (reference sequence). This chain's CDR3 is CASSISSGNTDTQYF. CDR3 bases: TGTGCCAGTAGTATCTCTAGCGGGAATACAGATACGCAGTATTTT.

The chain employs TRBV19 and TRBJ2-7, with TRBD2 as a possible D gene (6 bases). The CDR3 is 14 residues long. Trimming stripped 0 bases from V and 0 bases from J, with 6 bases between. Germline values: CDR1 LNHDA, CDR2 SQIVND (reference sequence). CDR3 nucleotide sequence: TGTGCCAGTAGTATAGAGGGGGGCTCCTACGAGCAGTACTTC. Translation gives CASSIEGGSYEQYF.

CDR3 nucleotides: TGTGCCAGTAGTATGGGGCCCGGACAGCCCCAGCATTTT. It translates to CASSMGPGQPQHF. The chain links TRBV19 to TRBJ1-5; possibly TRBD1 for D (5 bases). Trimming shortened V by 3 bases and J by 7 bases, and 10 bases separated the two germline ends. The CDR3 has 13 amino acids. CDR1 is LNHDA, CDR2 SQIVND, per germline (reference sequence).